This TCR beta chain was recorded in a study of vaccination and CD4 T cells after COVID-19. This clonotype was seen only a few times. The antigen remains undetermined. Researchers used the Oncomine TCR Beta short-read assay to sequence DNA from cultured CD4+ T cells. TCRdb recomputed calls from the PCR reads with MiXCR, one row per CDR3 protein. The sample records approximately 17,000 distinct CDR3 sequences, about half being singletons. The treatment denotes: roughly ten-day PBMC culture with coronavirus spike peptide pools or control peptides (ViraFEST assay). CDR3 length equals 13 residues. The V gene's germline CDR1 is DFQATT and CDR2 SNEGSKA (reference sequence). V was shortened by 4 bases and J by 8 bases, with 12 bases between the two germline ends.

Sequenced: CD4+ T cells from blood, cultured in vitro. The clonotype comes from a human donor who had recovered from COVID-19. The rearrangement uses TRBV20-1 and TRBJ1-6, with TRBD1 as a possible D gene (6 bases). Here the CDR3 reads CSAKQGLDSPLHF. The CDR3 DNA sequence: TGCAGTGCTAAGCAGGGGCTGGATTCACCCCTCCACTTT.